This T cell receptor (beta chain) is drawn from a study of cytomegalovirus exposure and HLA in healthy donors. This CDR3 contains 14 residues. CDR1 and CDR2 (germline): SGHVS, FQNEAQ. Vbeta (60) and Jbeta (13) primers were used in the PCR. Profiled with immunoSEQ multiplex PCR; TCRdb holds only in-frame clones, not every one. The repertoire holds about 140,000 clones, with 60% to 85% as singletons. Sequencing used PBMCs. This clonotype was sampled from a man aged 40-50 years in good health and CMV-seronegative. The rearrangement joins TRBV7-8 to TRBJ2-5; 8 bases are a match to TRBD2. The J call is doubtful: the DNA matches TRBJ2-7 better. The CDR3, as DNA: TGTGCCAGCAGCGAACTAGCGGCCACCTACGAGCAGTACTTC. Amino acids: CASSELAATYEQYF.